These T cell receptor beta chains were read from a single sample in a study of early stage breast cancer tumors. The data were produced by immunoSEQ multiplex PCR, yet TCRdb's version contains in-frame clones alone and is incomplete. The sample has about 28,000 clones; roughly 50% are singletons. Sequencing was carried out using breast tumor tissue. All receptors come from a person aged 50-59 years with breast cancer. Each CDR3 is given with its conserved first and last residue. The order of the fields is V gene, J gene, clone size, D gene, CDR3 protein, CDR3 DNA. The D gene is left open where the match is weak. Rows may omit the clone size; those that give it use once, few, many or a size class.

V gene: TRBV19; J gene: TRBJ2-2; clone size: -; D gene: -; CDR3 protein: CASSIPGHTRELFF; CDR3 DNA: TGTGCCAGTAGTATCCCGGGTCATACCAGGGAGCTGTTTTTT
V gene: TRBV7-2; J gene: TRBJ2-3; clone size: once; D gene: -; CDR3 protein: CASSAVDTQYF; CDR3 DNA: TGTGCCAGCAGCGCTGTAGATACGCAGTATTTT
V gene: TRBV5-6; J gene: TRBJ2-5; clone size: -; D gene: TRBD2; CDR3 protein: CASSFALAGGETQYF; CDR3 DNA: TGTGCCAGCAGCTTTGCTCTAGCGGGGGGAGAGACCCAGTACTTC
V gene: TRBV7-9; J gene: TRBJ2-7; clone size: few; D gene: TRBD2; CDR3 protein: CASSPRTSGSYEQYF; CDR3 DNA: TGTGCCAGCAGCCCCCGGACTAGCGGGAGTTACGAGCAGTACTTC
V gene: TRBV5-1; J gene: TRBJ1-1; clone size: -; D gene: -; CDR3 protein: CASRAQGITEAFF; CDR3 DNA: TGCGCCAGCAGGGCCCAGGGGATAACTGAAGCTTTCTTT
V gene: TRBV12-5; J gene: TRBJ1-2; clone size: -; D gene: -; CDR3 protein: CASGLLPRGVYGYTF; CDR3 DNA: TGTGCTAGTGGTTTGCTGCCCCGGGGGGTCTATGGCTACACCTTC
V gene: TRBV11-1; J gene: TRBJ2-1; clone size: -; D gene: TRBD2; CDR3 protein: CASSLIAGGNNEQFF; CDR3 DNA: TGTGCCAGCAGCCTCATAGCGGGAGGTAACAATGAGCAGTTCTTC
V gene: TRBV11-2; J gene: TRBJ2-1; clone size: few; D gene: TRBD2; CDR3 protein: CASSPFSGTGYEQFF; CDR3 DNA: TGTGCCAGCAGCCCTTTTAGCGGGACTGGGTATGAGCAGTTCTTC
V gene: TRBV7-8; J gene: TRBJ2-1; clone size: -; D gene: TRBD2; CDR3 protein: CASSLDRLAGGPGEQFF; CDR3 DNA: TGTGCCAGCAGCTTAGACAGACTAGCGGGAGGGCCAGGTGAGCAGTTCTTC
V gene: TRBV10-3; J gene: TRBJ1-2; clone size: -; D gene: TRBD1; CDR3 protein: CASSYQTGTGHYGYTF; CDR3 DNA: TGTGCCAGCAGTTACCAAACCGGGACAGGGCACTATGGCTACACCTTC
V gene: TRBV5-1; J gene: TRBJ2-3; clone size: -; D gene: TRBD1; CDR3 protein: CASSPVPGQATPDTQYF; CDR3 DNA: TGCGCCAGCAGCCCAGTACCGGGACAGGCCACCCCCGATACGCAGTATTTT
V gene: TRBV7-2; J gene: TRBJ2-1; clone size: few; D gene: TRBD2; CDR3 protein: CASSLDFAGGPLNEQFF; CDR3 DNA: TGTGCCAGCAGCTTAGATTTTGCGGGAGGGCCTTTGAATGAGCAGTTCTTC
V gene: TRBV7-2; J gene: TRBJ1-1; clone size: -; D gene: -; CDR3 protein: CASSLTSASETEAFF; CDR3 DNA: TGTGCCAGCAGCCTTACCTCCGCCTCTGAGACTGAAGCTTTCTTT
V gene: TRBV9; J gene: TRBJ2-2; clone size: -; D gene: TRBD2; CDR3 protein: CASSQAGVNTGELFF; CDR3 DNA: TGTGCCAGCAGTCAAGCGGGAGTTAACACCGGGGAGCTGTTTTTT
V gene: TRBV18; J gene: TRBJ1-4; clone size: -; D gene: TRBD1; CDR3 protein: CASSVGQVVHEKLFF; CDR3 DNA: TGTGCCAGCTCAGTTGGACAGGTCGTGCATGAAAAACTGTTTTTT
V gene: TRBV11-2; J gene: TRBJ2-1; clone size: -; D gene: -; CDR3 protein: CASSPIQSSYNEQFF; CDR3 DNA: TGTGCCAGCAGTCCGATCCAGAGCTCCTACAATGAGCAGTTCTTC
V gene: TRBV6-1; J gene: TRBJ1-1; clone size: few; D gene: TRBD1; CDR3 protein: CASSEATGGNTEAFF; CDR3 DNA: TGTGCCAGCAGTGAAGCGACAGGGGGCAACACTGAAGCTTTCTTT
V gene: TRBV5-8; J gene: TRBJ2-7; clone size: -; D gene: -; CDR3 protein: CASSSGRTGGPSGEQYF; CDR3 DNA: TGTGCCAGCAGCTCCGGAAGAACAGGAGGCCCCTCGGGGGAGCAGTACTTC
V gene: TRBV5-3; J gene: TRBJ2-2; clone size: medium-sized; D gene: TRBD1; CDR3 protein: CARSERPGQGKHTGELFF; CDR3 DNA: TGTGCCAGAAGCGAACGGCCGGGACAGGGGAAACACACCGGGGAGCTGTTTTTT
V gene: TRBV5-1; J gene: TRBJ2-1; clone size: -; D gene: TRBD2; CDR3 protein: CASSLAASGRINEQFF; CDR3 DNA: TGCGCCAGCAGCTTGGCCGCGAGCGGGAGGATCAATGAGCAGTTCTTC